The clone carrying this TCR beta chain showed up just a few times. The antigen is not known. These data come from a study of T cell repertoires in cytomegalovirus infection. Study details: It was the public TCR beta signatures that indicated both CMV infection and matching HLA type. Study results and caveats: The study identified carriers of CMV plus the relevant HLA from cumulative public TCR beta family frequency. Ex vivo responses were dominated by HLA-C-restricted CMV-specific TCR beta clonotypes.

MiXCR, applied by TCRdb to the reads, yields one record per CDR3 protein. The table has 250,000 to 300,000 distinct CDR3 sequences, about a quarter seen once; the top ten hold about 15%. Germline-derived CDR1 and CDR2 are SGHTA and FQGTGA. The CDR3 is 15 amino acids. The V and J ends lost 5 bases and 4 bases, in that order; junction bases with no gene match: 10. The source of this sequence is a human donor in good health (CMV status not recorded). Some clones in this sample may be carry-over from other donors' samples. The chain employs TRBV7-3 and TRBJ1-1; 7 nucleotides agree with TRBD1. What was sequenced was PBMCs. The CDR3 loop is CASSVQGGRGTEAFF. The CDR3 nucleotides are TGTGCCAGCAGCGTGCAGGGGGGGCGGGGCACTGAAGCTTTCTTT.